This T cell receptor beta chain emerged from a study of graft-versus-host responses after intestinal transplantation. Study details: The study gave all recipients anti-thymocyte globulin induction, then tacrolimus and steroids for roughly 3 years.

Sequencing used immunoSEQ multiplex PCR; TCRdb keeps in-frame clones, though not all of them. The profile shows 150,000 or so clones, about nine tenths of them singletons. Study-wide results and limits: Individuals who had graft-donor T cell macrochimerism had allografts that showed high graft-versus-host to host-versus-graft clonal ratios. Recipient bone marrow held GvH clones, some seen earlier in ileum or blood. Peak levels of circulating GvH clones tracked with early post-transplant HvG declines.

Germline V gene lookup returns CDR1 SGHTA and CDR2 FQGTGA. This CDR3 has 12 residues. The V gene lost 5 bases and the J gene lost 10 bases, with 12 bases spanning the gap. Details on this clone: Its specificity is unknown.

The specimen was unstimulated CD4+ T cells sorted from spleen or lymph node cells, collected before intestinal transplant. The receptor was isolated from a human donor who received an intestinal transplant. The rearrangement links TRBV7-3 to TRBJ2-1, with TRBD1 as a possible D gene (5 bases). CDR3 sequence (DNA): TGTGCCAGCAGCAAAGACCGACAGGAGCAGTTCTTC. This encodes CASSKDRQEQFF.